This T cell receptor beta chain was identified during a study of regulatory T cells in long-lasting Graves disease. Study information: Graves' patients diagnosed newly had used antithyroid drugs under 3 months.

Study outcomes and limitations: Favored gene segments in persistent disease were TRBV28, TRBJ1-2 and TRBJ2-5.

TCR beta libraries were built with iRepertoire HTBI primers and Arm-PCR of CDR3 regions. One entry per CDR3 protein, called by TCRdb with MiXCR from the multiplex PCR reads. Of 350,000 to 400,000 distinct CDR3 sequences listed, about 17% are singletons. Turning to this clonotype: Its antigen is unknown. One end of the junction does not line up with germline, which may come from a read error.

The time point denotes: newly diagnosed GD, antithyroid drugs for less than 3 months. Extracted RNA from PBMCs served as the source of the TCR library. Germline-derived CDR1 and CDR2 are LGHNA and YNFKEQ. This CDR3 is built from 16 residues. Separately, the same data were catalogued under a study of T cells in Graves' hyperthyroidism and ophthalmopathy. That source adds: The HTBI primer set was used in a first-round RT-PCR of the TCR CDR3.

The sequence came from a woman between 18 and 29 years old with Graves disease. The sequencing here drew on peripheral blood mononuclear cells (PBMCs), taken at new diagnosis, from a patient treated with antithyroid drugs. The V and J genes are TRBV4-2 and TRBJ1-5; D is perhaps TRBD1 (6 bases). This CDR3 reads CASSQAAGVSNQPRHF. In nucleotides, the CDR3 is TGTGCCAGCAGCCAGGCAGCAGGGGTTAGCAATCAGCCCCGGCATTTT.